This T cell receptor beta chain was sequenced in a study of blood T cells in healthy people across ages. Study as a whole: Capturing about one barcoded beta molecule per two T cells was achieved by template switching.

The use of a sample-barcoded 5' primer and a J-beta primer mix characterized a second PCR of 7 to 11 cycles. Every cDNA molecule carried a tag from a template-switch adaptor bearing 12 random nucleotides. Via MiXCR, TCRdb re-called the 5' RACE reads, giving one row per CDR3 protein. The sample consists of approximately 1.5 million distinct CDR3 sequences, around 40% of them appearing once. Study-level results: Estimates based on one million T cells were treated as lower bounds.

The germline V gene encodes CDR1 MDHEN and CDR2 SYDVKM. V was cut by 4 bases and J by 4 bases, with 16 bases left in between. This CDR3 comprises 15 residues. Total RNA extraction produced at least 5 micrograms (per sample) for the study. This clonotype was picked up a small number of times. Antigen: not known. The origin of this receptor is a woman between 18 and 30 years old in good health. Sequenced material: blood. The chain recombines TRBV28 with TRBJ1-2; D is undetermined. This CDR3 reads CASSSHRAGSYGYTF. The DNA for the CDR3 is TGTGCCAGCAGTTCACATCGGGCGGGGAGCTATGGCTACACCTTC.